This TCR beta chain was found in a study of blood T cell repertoires in COVID-19. On the study more broadly: Samples of COVID-19 (acute and convalescent) were obtained from the United States, Italy and Spain. T cells, B-cell-depleted T cells, or PBMCs supplied cDNA or gDNA.

This clone was found once. In the original processing: By means of reference gene primer amplification, nucleated cell counts were estimated. The method was immunoSEQ multiplex PCR; TCRdb's version includes in-frame clones alone and lacks a portion of them. V and J calls and clone size are given by that table; D and trimming were obtained from the DNA. The repertoire holds 100,000 to 120,000 clones, with approximately 85% as singletons. V was pared by 6 bases and J by 7 bases, with 5 bases of the junction left unmatched. The germline gives CDR1 MDHEN, CDR2 SYDVKM. The CDR3 is 13 residues long. The origin of this receptor is a man in his forties or fifties with acute or convalescent COVID-19. Sequencing was done on a sample of peripheral blood. The chain joins TRBV28 to TRBJ1-2, with 10 nucleotides matching TRBD1. CDR3 nucleotides: TGTGCCAGCAGCTACCGGGACAGGGGTGGCTACACCTTC. Amino acids: CASSYRDRGGYTF.